This T cell receptor (beta chain) is drawn from a study of OX40 agonist ivuxolimab in advanced cancers. Study-wide context: Patients received the agonistic anti-OX40 (CD134) antibody ivuxolimab. The diagnoses of dose-escalation patients were hepatocellular carcinoma, melanoma, renal cell or head and neck cancer. Of the participants, under 50% had some prior anti-PD-1, anti-PD-L1 or anti-CTLA-4 therapy, which was allowed. Study-wide results and limits: Partial responders receiving 0.1-3.0 mg/kg showed among the lowest clonal expansion.

The assay was immunoSEQ multiplex PCR, and TCRdb's table has in-frame clones only and misses some. Among around 80,000 clones listed, about 88% were seen once. The CDR3 has 15 amino acids. Losses at the gene ends were 1 base for V and 5 bases for J; bases not matched to a gene: 4. Per the germline V gene, CDR1 is SGHTA and CDR2 is FQGNSA. With respect to this clone: Antigen: not known.

This clonotype was sampled from an adult with an advanced solid tumor such as melanoma, head and neck, liver or kidney cancer. The input for sequencing was CD4+ or CD8+ T cells sorted from blood, taken in a trial of the OX40 agonist ivuxolimab. The chain uses TRBV7-2 and TRBJ1-2, with 10 bases matching TRBD1. The CDR3 DNA follows: TGTGCCAGCAGCTTAGGACAGGGGGCTCAGTATGGCTACACCTTC. It codes for CASSLGQGAQYGYTF.